This TCR beta chain came from a study of T cell repertoires in cytomegalovirus infection. Whole-study results and caveats: CMV-specific TCR beta clonotypes restricted by HLA-C dominated the ex vivo response.

This CDR3 has 16 amino acids. Germline CDR1 reads SGHVS; CDR2 reads FNYEAQ. Trimming shortened V by 1 base and J by 2 bases, and 13 bases separated the two germline ends. A word on this clonotype: Its specificity is not known.

TCRdb used MiXCR to reprocess the reads, holding one entry per CDR3 protein. The table lists 740,000 or so distinct CDR3 sequences, less than 40% of them singletons. The clonotype was recovered from a human donor in good health (CMV status not recorded). Some clones in this sample may be carry-over from other donors' samples. This rearrangement joins TRBV7-6 to TRBJ2-3; D remains ambiguous. Sequenced input: PBMCs. The CDR3 spells CASSLGAGSPTDTQYF. The CDR3 coding sequence is TGTGCCAGCAGCTTAGGGGCCGGATCCCCCACAGATACGCAGTATTTT.